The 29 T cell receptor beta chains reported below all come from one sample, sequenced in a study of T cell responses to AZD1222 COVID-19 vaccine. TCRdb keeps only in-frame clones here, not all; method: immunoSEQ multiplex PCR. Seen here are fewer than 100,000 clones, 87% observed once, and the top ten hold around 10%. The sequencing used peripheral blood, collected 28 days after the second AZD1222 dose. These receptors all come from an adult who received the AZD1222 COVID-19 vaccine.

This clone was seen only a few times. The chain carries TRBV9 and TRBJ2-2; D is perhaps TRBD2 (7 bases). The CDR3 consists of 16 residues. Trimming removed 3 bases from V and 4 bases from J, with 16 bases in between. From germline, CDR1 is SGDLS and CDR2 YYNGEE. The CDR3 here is CASSAAGGPGTGELFF. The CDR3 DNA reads TGTGCCAGCAGCGCCGCCGGGGGGCCTGGCACCGGGGAGCTGTTTTTT.

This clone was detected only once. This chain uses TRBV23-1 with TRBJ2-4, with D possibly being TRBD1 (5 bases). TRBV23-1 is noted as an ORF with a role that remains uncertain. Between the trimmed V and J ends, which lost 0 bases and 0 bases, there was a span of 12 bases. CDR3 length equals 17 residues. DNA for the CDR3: TGCGCCAGCAGTCAATCCGCGACAGTTCTAGCCAAAAACATTCAGTACTTC. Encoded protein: CASSQSATVLAKNIQYF.

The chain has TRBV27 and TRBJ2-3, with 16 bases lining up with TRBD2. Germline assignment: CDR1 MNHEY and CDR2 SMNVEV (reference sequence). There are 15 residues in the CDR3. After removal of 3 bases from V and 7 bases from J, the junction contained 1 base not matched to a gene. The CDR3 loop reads CASSLGLAGGHTQYF. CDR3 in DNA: TGTGCCAGCAGTTTGGGACTAGCGGGGGGGCATACGCAGTATTTT.

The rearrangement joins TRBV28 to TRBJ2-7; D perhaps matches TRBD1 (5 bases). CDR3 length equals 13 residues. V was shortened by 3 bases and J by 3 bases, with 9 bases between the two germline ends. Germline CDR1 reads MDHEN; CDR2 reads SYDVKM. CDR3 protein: CASSLGQVYEQYF. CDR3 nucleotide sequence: TGTGCCAGCAGTTTGGGGCAGGTCTACGAGCAGTACTTC.

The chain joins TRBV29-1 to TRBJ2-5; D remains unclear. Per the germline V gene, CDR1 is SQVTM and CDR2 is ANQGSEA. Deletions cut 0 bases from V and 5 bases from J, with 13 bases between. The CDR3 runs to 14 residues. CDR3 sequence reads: CSVEEWGGVETQYF. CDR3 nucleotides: TGCAGCGTTGAAGAATGGGGTGGGGTGGAGACCCAGTACTTC.

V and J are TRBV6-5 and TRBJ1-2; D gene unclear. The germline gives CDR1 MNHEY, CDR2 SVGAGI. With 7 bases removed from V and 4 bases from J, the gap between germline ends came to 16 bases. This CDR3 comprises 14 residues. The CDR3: CASKPTRDLYGYTF. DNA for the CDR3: TGTGCCAGCAAGCCAACACGAGATCTCTATGGCTACACCTTC.

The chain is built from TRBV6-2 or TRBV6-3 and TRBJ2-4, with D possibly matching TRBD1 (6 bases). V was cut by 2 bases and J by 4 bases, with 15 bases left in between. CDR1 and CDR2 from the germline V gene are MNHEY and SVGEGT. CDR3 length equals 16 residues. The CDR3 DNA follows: TGTGCCAGCAGTTACCGGCCAGGGGTTGAGAAAAACATTCAGTACTTC. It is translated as CASSYRPGVEKNIQYF.

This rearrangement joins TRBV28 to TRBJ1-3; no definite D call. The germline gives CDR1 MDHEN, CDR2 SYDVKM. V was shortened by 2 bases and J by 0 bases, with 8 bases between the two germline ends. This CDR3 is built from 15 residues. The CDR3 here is CASSLVPSSGNTIYF. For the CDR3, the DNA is TGTGCCAGCAGTTTAGTCCCGTCCTCTGGAAACACCATATATTTT.

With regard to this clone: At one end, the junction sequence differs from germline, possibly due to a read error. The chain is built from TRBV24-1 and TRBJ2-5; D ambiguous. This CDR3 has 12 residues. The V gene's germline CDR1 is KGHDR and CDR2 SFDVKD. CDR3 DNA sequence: TGTGCCACTAGTGGGTACCAAGAGACCCAGTACTTC. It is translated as CATSGYQETQYF.

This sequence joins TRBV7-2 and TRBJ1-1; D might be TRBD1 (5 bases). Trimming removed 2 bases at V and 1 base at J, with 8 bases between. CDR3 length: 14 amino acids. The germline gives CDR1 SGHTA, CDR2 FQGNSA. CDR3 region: CASSLWGTNTEAFF. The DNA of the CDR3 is TGTGCCAGCAGCTTATGGGGGACGAACACTGAAGCTTTCTTT.

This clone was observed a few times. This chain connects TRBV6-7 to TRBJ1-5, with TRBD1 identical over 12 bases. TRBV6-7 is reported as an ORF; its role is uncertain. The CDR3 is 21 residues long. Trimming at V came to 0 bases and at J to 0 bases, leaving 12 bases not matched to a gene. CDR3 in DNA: TGTGCCAGCAGTTACTCGTACGGACGGGACAGGGGGCCCTATAGCAATCAGCCCCAGCATTTT. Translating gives CASSYSYGRDRGPYSNQPQHF.

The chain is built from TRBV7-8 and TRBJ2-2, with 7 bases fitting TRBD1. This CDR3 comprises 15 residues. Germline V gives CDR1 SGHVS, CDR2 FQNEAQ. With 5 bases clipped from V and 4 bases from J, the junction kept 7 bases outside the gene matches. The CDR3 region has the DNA TGTGCCAGCAGCCCCCGGGACAGATCCACCGGGGAGCTGTTTTTT. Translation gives CASSPRDRSTGELFF.

The CDR3 is CASSLHGLAGGPDSYEQYF. DNA of the CDR3: TGCGCCAGCAGCCTCCACGGACTAGCGGGGGGCCCAGACTCCTACGAGCAGTACTTC. This sequence joins TRBV4-1 and TRBJ2-7; 14 bases are a match to TRBD2. There are 19 residues in the CDR3. Germline-derived CDR1 and CDR2 are MGHRA and YSYEKL. J lost 0 bases, V lost 4 bases, and 11 bases had no gene match.

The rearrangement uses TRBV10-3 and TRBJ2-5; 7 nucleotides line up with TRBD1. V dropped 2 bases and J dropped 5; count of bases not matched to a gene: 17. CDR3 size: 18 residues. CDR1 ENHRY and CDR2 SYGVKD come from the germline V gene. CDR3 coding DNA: TGTGCCATCAGTGAGAGGAACAACCCGGGACAGCAGTTTGAGACCCAGTACTTC. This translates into CAISERNNPGQQFETQYF.

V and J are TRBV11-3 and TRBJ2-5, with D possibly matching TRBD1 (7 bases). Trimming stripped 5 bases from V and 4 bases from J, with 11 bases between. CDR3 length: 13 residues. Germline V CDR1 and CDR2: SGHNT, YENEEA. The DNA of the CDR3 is TGTGCCAGCAGCGCGGGACAGCGAGAGACCCAGTACTTC. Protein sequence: CASSAGQRETQYF.

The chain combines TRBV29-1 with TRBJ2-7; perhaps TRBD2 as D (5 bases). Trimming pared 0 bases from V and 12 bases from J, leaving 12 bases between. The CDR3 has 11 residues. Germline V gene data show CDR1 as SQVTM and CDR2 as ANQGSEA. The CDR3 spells CSVEDLASRYF. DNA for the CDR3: TGCAGCGTTGAAGATCTGGCTAGCAGGTACTTC.

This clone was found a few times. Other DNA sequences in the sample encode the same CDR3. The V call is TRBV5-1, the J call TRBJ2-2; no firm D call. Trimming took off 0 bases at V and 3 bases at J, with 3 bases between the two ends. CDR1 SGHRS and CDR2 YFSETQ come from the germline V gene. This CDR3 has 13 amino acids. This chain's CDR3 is CASSLDHTGELFF. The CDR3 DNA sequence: TGCGCCAGCAGCTTGGACCACACCGGGGAGCTGTTTTTT.

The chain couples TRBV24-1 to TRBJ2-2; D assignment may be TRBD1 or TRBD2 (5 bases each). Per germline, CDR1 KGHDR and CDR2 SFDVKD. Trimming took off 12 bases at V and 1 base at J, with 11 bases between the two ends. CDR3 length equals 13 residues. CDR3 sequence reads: CAAGTENTGELFF. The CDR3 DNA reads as TGTGCCGCAGGGACCGAGAACACCGGGGAGCTGTTTTTT.

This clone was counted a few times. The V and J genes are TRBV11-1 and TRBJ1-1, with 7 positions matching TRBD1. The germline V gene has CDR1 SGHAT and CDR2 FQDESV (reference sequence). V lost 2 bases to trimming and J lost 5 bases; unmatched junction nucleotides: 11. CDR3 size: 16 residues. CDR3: CASSLTPARGMTEAFF. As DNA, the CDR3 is TGTGCCAGCAGCTTAACCCCCGCCAGGGGGATGACTGAAGCTTTCTTT.

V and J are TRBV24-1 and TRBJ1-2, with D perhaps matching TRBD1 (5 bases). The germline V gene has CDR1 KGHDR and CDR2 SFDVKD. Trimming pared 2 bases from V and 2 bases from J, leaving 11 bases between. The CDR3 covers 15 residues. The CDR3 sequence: CATSDSGITNYGYTF. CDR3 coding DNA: TGTGCCACCAGTGATTCAGGGATAACAAACTATGGCTACACCTTC.

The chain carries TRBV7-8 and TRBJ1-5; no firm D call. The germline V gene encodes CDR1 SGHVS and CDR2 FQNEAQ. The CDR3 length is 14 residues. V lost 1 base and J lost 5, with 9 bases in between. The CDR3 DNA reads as TGTGCCAGCAGCTTAGACGGCAGTTATCAGCCCCAGCATTTT. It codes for CASSLDGSYQPQHF.

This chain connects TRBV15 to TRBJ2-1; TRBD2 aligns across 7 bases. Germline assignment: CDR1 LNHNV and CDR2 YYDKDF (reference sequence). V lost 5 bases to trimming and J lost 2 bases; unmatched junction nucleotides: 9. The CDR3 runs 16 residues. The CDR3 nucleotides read TGTGCCACCAGCGCTAGTTCCGGGACTACCTACAATGAGCAGTTCTTC. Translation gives CATSASSGTTYNEQFF.

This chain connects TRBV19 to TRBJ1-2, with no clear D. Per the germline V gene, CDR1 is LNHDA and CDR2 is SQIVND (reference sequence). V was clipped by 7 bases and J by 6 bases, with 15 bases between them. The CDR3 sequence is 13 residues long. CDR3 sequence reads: CASTPVGLDGYTF. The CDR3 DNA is TGTGCCAGTACCCCAGTGGGCTTGGATGGCTACACCTTC.

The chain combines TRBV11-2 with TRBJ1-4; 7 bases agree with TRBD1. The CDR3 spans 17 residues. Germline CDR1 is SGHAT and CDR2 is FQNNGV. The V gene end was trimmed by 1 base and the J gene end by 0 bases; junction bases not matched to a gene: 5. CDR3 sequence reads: CASSLGAGGSTNEKLFF. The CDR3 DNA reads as TGTGCCAGCAGCTTAGGAGCAGGGGGGTCAACTAATGAAAAACTGTTTTTT. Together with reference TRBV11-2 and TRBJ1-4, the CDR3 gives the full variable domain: EAGVAQSPRYKIIEKRQSVAFWCNPISGHATLYWYQQILGQGPKLLIQFQNNGVVDDSQLPKDRFSAERLKGVDSTLKIQPAKLEDSAVYLCASSLGAGGSTNEKLFFGSGTQLSVL.

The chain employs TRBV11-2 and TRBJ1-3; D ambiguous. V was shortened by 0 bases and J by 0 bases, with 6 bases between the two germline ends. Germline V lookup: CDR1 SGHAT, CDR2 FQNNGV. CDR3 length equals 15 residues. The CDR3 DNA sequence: TGTGCCAGCAGCTTAGAAGGGTACTCTGGAAACACCATATATTTT. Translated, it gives CASSLEGYSGNTIYF.

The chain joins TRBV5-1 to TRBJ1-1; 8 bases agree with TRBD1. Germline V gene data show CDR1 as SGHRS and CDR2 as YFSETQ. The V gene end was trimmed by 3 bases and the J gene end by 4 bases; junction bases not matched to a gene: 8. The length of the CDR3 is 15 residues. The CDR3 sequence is CASSSVTGGVTEAFF. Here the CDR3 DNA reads TGCGCCAGCAGCTCCGTCACAGGGGGAGTCACTGAAGCTTTCTTT.

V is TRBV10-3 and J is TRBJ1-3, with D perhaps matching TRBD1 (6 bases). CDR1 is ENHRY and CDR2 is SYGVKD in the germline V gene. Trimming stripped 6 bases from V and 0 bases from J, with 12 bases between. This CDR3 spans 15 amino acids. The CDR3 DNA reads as TGTGCCATCAGCGCACAGGGTATCTCTGGAAACACCATATATTTT. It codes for CAISAQGISGNTIYF.

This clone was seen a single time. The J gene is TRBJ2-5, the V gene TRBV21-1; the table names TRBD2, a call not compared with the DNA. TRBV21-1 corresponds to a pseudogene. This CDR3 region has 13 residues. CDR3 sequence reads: CASTETKEETQYF. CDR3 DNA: TGTGCCAGCACCGAAACTAAGGAAGAGACCCAGTACTTC.

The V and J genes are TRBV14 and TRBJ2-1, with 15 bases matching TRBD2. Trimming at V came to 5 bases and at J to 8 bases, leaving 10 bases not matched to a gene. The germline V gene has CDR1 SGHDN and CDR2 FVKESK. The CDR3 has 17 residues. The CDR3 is CASSSGLAGGFFYEQFF. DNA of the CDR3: TGTGCCAGCAGCTCCGGACTAGCGGGGGGGTTCTTCTATGAGCAGTTCTTC.